This T cell receptor beta chain is drawn from a study of blood T cell repertoires in COVID-19. At the level of the study: Acute and convalescent COVID-19 specimens originated in the United States, Italy and Spain.

CDR1 is LNHDA and CDR2 is SQIVND in the germline V gene (reference sequence). Trimming removed 3 bases at V and 0 bases at J, with 15 bases between. The CDR3 runs to 18 residues. Method: immunoSEQ multiplex PCR; TCRdb's copy keeps in-frame clones and lacks some. The table includes more than 100,000 clones, 80% to 85% detected once. This sequence was found in a man between 60 and 70 years old with acute or convalescent COVID-19. The V and J genes are TRBV19 and TRBJ2-6; TRBD1 might be the D (6 bases). The sequenced material came from peripheral blood. CDR3 coding DNA: TGTGCCAGTAGTATTACAGGGCTTACGGGCTCTGGGGCCAACGTCCTGACTTTC. Translating gives CASSITGLTGSGANVLTF.